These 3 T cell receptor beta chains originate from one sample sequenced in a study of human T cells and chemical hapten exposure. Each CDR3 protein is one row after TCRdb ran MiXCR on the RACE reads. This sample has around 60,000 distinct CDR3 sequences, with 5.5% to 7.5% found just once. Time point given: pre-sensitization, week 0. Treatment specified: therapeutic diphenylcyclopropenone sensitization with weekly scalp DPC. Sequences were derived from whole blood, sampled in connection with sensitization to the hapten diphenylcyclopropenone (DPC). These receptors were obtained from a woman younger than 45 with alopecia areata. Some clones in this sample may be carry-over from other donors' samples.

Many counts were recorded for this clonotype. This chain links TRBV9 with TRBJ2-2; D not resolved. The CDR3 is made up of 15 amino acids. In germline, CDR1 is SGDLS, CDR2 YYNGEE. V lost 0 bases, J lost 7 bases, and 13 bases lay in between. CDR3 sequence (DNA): TGTGCCAGCAGCGTAGGTTCCGGTATGAACGGGGAGCTGTTTTTT. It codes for CASSVGSGMNGELFF.

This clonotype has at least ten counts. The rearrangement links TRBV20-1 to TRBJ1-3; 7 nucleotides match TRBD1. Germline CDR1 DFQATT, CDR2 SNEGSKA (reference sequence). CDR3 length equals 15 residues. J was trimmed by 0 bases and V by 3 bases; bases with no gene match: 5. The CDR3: CSASLPGGSGNTIYF. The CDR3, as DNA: TGCAGTGCTAGTCTTCCAGGGGGCTCTGGAAACACCATATATTTT.

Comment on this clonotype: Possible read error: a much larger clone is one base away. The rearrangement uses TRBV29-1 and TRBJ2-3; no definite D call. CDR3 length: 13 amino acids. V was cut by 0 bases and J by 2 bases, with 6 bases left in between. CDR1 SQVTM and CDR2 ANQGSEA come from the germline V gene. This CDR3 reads CSVEDKFTDTQYF. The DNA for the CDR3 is TGCAGCGTTGAAGACAAGTTCACAGATACGCAGTATTTT.